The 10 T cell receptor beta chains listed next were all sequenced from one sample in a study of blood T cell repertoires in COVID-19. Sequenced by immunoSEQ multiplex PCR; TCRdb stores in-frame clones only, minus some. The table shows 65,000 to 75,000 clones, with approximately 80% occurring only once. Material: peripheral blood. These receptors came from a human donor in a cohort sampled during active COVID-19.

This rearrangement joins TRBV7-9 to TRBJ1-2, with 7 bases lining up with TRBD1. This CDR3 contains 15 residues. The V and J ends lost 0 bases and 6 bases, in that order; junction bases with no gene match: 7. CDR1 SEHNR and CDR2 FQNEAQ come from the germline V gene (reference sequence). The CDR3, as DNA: TGTGCCAGCAGCTTAGCGACAGGGTGGGTAGATGGCTACACCTTC. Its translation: CASSLATGWVDGYTF. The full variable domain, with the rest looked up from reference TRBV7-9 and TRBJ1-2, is DTGVSQNPRHKITKRGQNVTFRCDPISEHNRLYWYRQTLGQGPEFLTYFQNEAQLEKSRLLSDRFSAERPKGSFSTLEIQRTEQGDSAMYLCASSLATGWVDGYTFGSGTRLTVV.

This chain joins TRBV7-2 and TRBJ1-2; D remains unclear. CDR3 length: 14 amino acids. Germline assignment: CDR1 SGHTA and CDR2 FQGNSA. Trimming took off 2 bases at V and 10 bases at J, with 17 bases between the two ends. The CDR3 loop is CASSLTLVGQAYTF. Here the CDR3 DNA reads TGTGCCAGCAGCTTAACACTAGTGGGCCAAGCCTACACCTTC.

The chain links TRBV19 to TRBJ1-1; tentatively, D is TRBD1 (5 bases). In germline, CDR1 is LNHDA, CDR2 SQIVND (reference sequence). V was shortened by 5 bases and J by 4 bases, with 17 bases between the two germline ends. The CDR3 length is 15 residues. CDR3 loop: CASSVGRQPGTEAFF. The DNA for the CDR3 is TGTGCCAGTAGTGTTGGGCGACAGCCGGGCACTGAAGCTTTCTTT.

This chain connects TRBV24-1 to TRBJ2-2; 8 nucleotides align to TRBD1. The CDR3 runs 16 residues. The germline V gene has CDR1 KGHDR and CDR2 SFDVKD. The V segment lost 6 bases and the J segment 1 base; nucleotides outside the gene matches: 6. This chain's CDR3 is CATSLTGTGNTGELFF. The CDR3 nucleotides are TGTGCCACCAGTCTTACCGGGACAGGGAACACCGGGGAGCTGTTTTTT.

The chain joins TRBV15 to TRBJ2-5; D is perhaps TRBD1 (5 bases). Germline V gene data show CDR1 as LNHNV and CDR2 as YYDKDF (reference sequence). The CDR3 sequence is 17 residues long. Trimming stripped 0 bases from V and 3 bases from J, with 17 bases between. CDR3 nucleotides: TGTGCCACCAGCAGAGAGCTTAGGGGCCCGAGAGAAGAGACCCAGTACTTC. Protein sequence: CATSRELRGPREETQYF.

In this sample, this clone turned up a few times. CDR3 nucleotide sequence: TGTGCCAGTAGTGTCGGACAGAGGAACACTGAAGCTTTCTTT. Its protein product is CASSVGQRNTEAFF. The V gene is TRBV19, the J gene TRBJ1-1; a possible D gene is TRBD1 (6 bases). The V gene lost 5 bases and the J gene lost 1 base, with 11 bases spanning the gap. The CDR3 has 14 amino acids. CDR1 is LNHDA and CDR2 is SQIVND in the germline V gene (reference sequence).

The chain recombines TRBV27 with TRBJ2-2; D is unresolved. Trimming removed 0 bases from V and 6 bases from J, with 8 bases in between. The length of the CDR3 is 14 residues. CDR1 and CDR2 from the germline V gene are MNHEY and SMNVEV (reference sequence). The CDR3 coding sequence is TGTGCCAGCAGTTTATCGTCTATACCCGGGGAGCTGTTTTTT. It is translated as CASSLSSIPGELFF.

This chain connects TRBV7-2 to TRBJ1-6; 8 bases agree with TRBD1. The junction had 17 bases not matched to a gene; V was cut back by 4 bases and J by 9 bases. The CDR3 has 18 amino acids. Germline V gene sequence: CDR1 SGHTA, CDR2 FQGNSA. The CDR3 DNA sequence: TGTGCCAGCAGCTCGGCACATCGGCGGGGACAGGCAGGTTCACCCCTCCACTTT. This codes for CASSSAHRRGQAGSPLHF.

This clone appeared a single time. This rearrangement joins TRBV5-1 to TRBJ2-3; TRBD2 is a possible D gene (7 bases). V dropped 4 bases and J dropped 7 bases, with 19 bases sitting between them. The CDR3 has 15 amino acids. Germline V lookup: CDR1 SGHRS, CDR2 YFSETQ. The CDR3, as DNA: TGCGCCAGCAGCCCGGGGGGCCAGGTCCCATATACGCAGTATTTT. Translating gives CASSPGGQVPYTQYF.

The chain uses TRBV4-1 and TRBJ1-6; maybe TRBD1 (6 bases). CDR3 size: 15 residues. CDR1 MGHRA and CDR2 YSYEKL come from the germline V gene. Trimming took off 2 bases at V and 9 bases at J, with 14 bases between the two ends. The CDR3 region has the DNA TGCGCCAGCAGCCAATTCGACAGGCAGGGTTCACCCCTCCACTTT. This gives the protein CASSQFDRQGSPLHF.